Sequencing of this T cell receptor (beta chain) was carried out in a study of OX40 agonist ivuxolimab in advanced cancers. Notes on the study in general: Not determined was the antigen specificity of the expanded peripheral T cells.

V was pared by 5 bases and J by 3 bases, with 5 bases of the junction left unmatched. Germline values: CDR1 SNHLY, CDR2 FYNNEI. This CDR3 contains 14 residues. TCRdb's copy holds only in-frame clones and misses some; the assay was immunoSEQ multiplex PCR. The sample consists of 90,000 or so clones, around 87% of them appearing once. This clone was seen only a few times. Its antigen is still unknown. Sequencing used CD4+ or CD8+ T cells sorted from blood, obtained in a trial of the OX40 agonist ivuxolimab. This sequence was found in an adult with an advanced solid tumor such as melanoma, head and neck, liver or kidney cancer. This chain links TRBV2 with TRBJ1-1; 8 positions match TRBD1. CDR3 DNA sequence: TGTGCCAGCAGTACAGGGGGTGGGTACACTGAAGCTTTCTTT. This sequence encodes CASSTGGGYTEAFF.